The rows below give T cell receptor beta chains drawn from one sample of a study of T cell repertoires in cytomegalovirus infection. Each CDR3 protein gets one entry after TCRdb re-called the reads with MiXCR. Here the sample spans nearly 650,000 distinct CDR3 sequences, roughly 24% being singletons. Sequencing was done on a sample of CD8+ T cells from PBMCs. The origin of the receptors is a human donor in good health (CMV status not recorded). Some clones in this sample may be carry-over from other donors' samples. CDR3s include the opening cysteine and the closing phenylalanine or tryptophan. A D gene is named only where the DNA matches it firmly. A row's size may be missing; if present it is once, few, many or a size class.

v_call,d_call,j_call,clone_size,cdr3_nt,cdr3_aa
TRBV25-1,TRBD1,TRBJ1-2,few,TGTGCCAGCAGTCCTCGGGACAGGGGGTATCCTGGTGGCTACACCTTC,CASSPRDRGYPGGYTF
TRBV27,.,TRBJ2-7,.,TGTGCCAGCAGTTTGCGGGGAGTAGGCTACGAGCAGTACTTC,CASSLRGVGYEQYF
TRBV7-8,TRBD2,TRBJ2-2,many,TGTGCCAGCAGCACTCCAATGCGGGGGGTGAGCACCGGGGAGCTGTTTTTT,CASSTPMRGVSTGELFF
TRBV4-3,TRBD1,TRBJ1-4,many,TGCGCCAGCAGCCAAGGGACAGGGAATAATGAAAAACTGTTTTTT,CASSQGTGNNEKLFF
TRBV7-9,TRBD2,TRBJ2-7,.,TGTGCCAGCAGCTATAAGGCTCCGGGACAGCGGACTAGCGGGGGGGCAGGCGAGCAGTACTTC,CASSYKAPGQRTSGGAGEQYF
TRBV5-5,.,TRBJ1-5,.,TGTGCCAGCAGCTTGGGACAGTACGGCAATCAGCCCCAGCATTTT,CASSLGQYGNQPQHF
TRBV27,.,TRBJ2-1,few,TGTGCCAGCATGTCGCGGAATGAGCAGTTCTTC,CASMSRNEQFF
TRBV5-1,.,TRBJ1-2,.,TGCGCCAGCAGCTTGGAGCCGTTGACGGTGAGAGATGGCTACACCTTC,CASSLEPLTVRDGYTF
TRBV24-1,.,TRBJ1-5,.,TGTGCCACCAGTGGTCCAGGGTTTAGTCAGCCCCAGCATTTT,CATSGPGFSQPQHF
TRBV3-1,TRBD2,TRBJ2-3,.,TGTGCCAGCAGCCAAGGCCCTACCAGCGGGGGACTCACAGATACGCAGTATTTT,CASSQGPTSGGLTDTQYF
TRBV7-9,TRBD2,TRBJ2-5,.,TGTGCGTCCCTAGCGGGGGGCCAAGAGACCCAGTACTTC,CASLAGGQETQYF